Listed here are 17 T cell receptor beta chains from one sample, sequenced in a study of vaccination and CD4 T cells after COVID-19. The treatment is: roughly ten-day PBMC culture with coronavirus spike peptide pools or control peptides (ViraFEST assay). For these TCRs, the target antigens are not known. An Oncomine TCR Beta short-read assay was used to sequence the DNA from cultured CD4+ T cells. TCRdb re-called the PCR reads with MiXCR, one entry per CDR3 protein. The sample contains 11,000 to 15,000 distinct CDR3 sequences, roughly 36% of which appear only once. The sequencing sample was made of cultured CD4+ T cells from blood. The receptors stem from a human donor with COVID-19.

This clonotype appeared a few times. The CDR3 loop is CASSPISTDTQYF. For the CDR3, the DNA is TGTGCCAGCAGTCCCATTAGCACAGATACGCAGTATTTT. This chain uses TRBV6-1 with TRBJ2-3; D not resolved. Germline V gene lookup returns CDR1 MNHNS and CDR2 SASEGT. V lost 5 bases and J lost 0, with 6 bases in between. The CDR3 extends over 13 amino acids.

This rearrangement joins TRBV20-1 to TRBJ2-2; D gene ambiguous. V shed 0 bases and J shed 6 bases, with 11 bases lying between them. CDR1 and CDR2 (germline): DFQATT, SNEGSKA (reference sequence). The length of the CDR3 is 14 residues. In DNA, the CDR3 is TGCAGTGCTAGAGATCGAAGGATTCCCGGGGAGCTGTTTTTT. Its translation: CSARDRRIPGELFF.

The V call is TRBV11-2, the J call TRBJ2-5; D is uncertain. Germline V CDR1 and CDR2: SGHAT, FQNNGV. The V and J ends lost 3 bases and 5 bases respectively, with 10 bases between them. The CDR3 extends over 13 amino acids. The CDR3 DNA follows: TGTGCCAGCAGCTTTTCCCCTCCCGAGACCCAGTACTTC. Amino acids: CASSFSPPETQYF.

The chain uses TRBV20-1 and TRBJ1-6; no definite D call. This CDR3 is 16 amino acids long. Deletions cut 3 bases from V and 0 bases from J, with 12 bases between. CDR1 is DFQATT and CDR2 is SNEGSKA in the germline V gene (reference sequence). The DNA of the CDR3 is TGCAGTGCTAGTCCAGATTCAAGCTCCTATAATTCACCCCTCCACTTT. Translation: CSASPDSSSYNSPLHF.

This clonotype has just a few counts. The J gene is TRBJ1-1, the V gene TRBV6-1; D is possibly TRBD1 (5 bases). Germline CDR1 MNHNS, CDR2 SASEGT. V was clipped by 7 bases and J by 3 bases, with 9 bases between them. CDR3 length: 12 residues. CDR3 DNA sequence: TGTGCCAGCAAAGGGACGCACACTGAAGCTTTCTTT. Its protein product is CASKGTHTEAFF.

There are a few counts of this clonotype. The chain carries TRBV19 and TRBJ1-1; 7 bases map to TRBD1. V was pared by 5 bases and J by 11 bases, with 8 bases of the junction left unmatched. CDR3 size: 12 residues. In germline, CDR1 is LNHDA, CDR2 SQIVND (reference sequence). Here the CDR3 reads CASSPRQGTAFF. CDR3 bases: TGTGCCAGTAGTCCCCGACAGGGCACGGCTTTCTTT.

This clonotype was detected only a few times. For the CDR3, the DNA is TGTGCCAGCCAGGGGGGGCGGGGATTGAGAGAGACCCAGTACTTC. As protein: CASQGGRGLRETQYF. The chain uses TRBV6-1 and TRBJ2-5; D assignment may be TRBD1 or TRBD2 (7 bases each). The V and J ends lost 8 bases and 4 bases respectively, with 20 bases between them. Germline V gene sequence: CDR1 MNHNS, CDR2 SASEGT. This CDR3 region has 15 residues.

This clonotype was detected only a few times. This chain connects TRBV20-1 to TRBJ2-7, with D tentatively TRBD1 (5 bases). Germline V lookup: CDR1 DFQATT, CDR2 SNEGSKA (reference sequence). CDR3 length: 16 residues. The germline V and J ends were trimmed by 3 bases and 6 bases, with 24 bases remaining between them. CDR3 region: CSASFNRFGRSAEQYF. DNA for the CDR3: TGCAGTGCTAGCTTTAACAGGTTCGGTCGCTCGGCCGAGCAGTACTTC.

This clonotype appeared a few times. The CDR3 DNA reads as TGCAGTGCTCGGGACAGGGTGGCCTACGAGCAGTACTTC. Its protein product is CSARDRVAYEQYF. The J gene is TRBJ2-7, the V gene TRBV20-1; 9 nucleotides align to TRBD1. After removal of 5 bases from V and 2 bases from J, the junction contained 4 bases not matched to a gene. Germline V gene lookup returns CDR1 DFQATT and CDR2 SNEGSKA (reference sequence). CDR3 length: 13 amino acids.

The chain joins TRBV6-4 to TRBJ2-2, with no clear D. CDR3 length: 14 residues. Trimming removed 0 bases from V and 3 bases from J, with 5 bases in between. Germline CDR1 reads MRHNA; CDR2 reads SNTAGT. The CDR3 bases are TGTGCCAGCAGTGACTCAGGACACACCGGGGAGCTGTTTTTT. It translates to CASSDSGHTGELFF.

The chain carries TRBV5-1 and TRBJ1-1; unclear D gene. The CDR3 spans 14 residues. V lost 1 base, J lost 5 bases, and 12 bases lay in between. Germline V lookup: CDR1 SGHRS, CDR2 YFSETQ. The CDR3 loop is CASSLTFPQTEAFF. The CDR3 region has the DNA TGCGCCAGCAGCTTGACCTTCCCCCAAACTGAAGCTTTCTTT.

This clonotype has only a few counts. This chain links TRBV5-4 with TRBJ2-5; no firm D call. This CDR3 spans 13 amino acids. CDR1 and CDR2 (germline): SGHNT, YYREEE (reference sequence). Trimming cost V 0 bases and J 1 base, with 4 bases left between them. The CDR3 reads CASSLVTQETQYF. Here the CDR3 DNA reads TGTGCCAGCAGCTTGGTTACCCAAGAGACCCAGTACTTC.

This CDR3 is CASSIGSANYEQYF. CDR3 nucleotides: TGTGCCAGTAGTATTGGTAGTGCTAACTACGAGCAGTACTTC. This chain uses TRBV19 with TRBJ2-7; no firm D call. V dropped 3 bases and J dropped 3 bases, with 12 bases sitting between them. Per the germline V gene, CDR1 is LNHDA and CDR2 is SQIVND (reference sequence). The CDR3 has 14 amino acids.

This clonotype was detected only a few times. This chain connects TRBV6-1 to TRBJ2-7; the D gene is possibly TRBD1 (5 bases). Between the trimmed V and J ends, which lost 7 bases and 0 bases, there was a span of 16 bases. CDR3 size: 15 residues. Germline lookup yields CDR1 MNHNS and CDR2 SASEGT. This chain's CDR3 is CASTNRNPSSYEQYF. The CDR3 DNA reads TGTGCCAGCACCAACAGGAACCCAAGCTCCTACGAGCAGTACTTC.

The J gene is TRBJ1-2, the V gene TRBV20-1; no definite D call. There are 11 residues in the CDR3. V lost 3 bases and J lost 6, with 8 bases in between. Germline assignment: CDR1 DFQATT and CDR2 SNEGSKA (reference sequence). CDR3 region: CSASVLHGYTF. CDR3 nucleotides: TGCAGTGCTAGCGTACTCCATGGCTACACCTTC.

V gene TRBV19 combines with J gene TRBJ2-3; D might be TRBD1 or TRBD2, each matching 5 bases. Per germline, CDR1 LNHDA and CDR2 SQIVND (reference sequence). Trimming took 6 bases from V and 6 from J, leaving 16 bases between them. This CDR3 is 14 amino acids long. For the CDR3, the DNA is TGTGCCAGTAGAGAAAAGGGGCGAGGGGATACGCAGTATTTT. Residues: CASREKGRGDTQYF. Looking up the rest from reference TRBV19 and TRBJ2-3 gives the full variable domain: DGGITQSPKYLFRKEGQNVTLSCEQNLNHDAMYWYRQDPGQGLRLIYYSQIVNDFQKGDIAEGYSVSREKKESFPLTVTSAQKNPTAFYLCASREKGRGDTQYFGPGTRLTVL.

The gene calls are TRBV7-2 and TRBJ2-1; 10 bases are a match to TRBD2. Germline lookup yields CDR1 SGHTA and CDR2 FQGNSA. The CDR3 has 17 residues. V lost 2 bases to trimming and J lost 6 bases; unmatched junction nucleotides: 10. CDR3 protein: CASSLSRSGGGFNEQFF. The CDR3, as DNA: TGTGCCAGCAGCTTATCGAGAAGCGGGGGGGGTTTCAATGAGCAGTTCTTC. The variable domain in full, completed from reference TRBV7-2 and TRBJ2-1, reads GAGVSQSPSNKVTEKGKDVELRCDPISGHTALYWYRQSLGQGLEFLIYFQGNSAPDKSGLPSDRFSAERTGGSVSTLTIQRTQQEDSAVYLCASSLSRSGGGFNEQFFGPGTRLTVL.